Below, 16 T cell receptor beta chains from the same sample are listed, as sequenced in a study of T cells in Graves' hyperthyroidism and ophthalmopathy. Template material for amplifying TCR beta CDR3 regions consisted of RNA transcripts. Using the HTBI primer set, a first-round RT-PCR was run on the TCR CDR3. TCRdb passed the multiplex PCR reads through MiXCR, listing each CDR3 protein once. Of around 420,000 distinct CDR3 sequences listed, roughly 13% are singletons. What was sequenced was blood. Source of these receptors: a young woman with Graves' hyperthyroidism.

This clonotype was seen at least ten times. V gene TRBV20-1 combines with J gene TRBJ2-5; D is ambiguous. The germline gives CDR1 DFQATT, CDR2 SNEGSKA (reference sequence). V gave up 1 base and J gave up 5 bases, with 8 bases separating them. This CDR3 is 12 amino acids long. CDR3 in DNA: TGCAGTGCTAGAGCCAGTGACGAGACCCAGTACTTC. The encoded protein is CSARASDETQYF.

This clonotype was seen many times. Here the CDR3 DNA reads TGTGCCAGCAGCTTAGGGCCGAGCGGGGGCGAGCAGTACTTC. Its translation is CASSLGPSGGEQYF. This chain uses TRBV7-2 with TRBJ2-7; TRBD2 aligns across 8 bases. V shed 1 base, J shed 6 bases, and the junction held 5 bases outside the gene matches. CDR1 and CDR2 from the germline V gene are SGHTA and FQGNSA. The CDR3 loop spans 14 amino acids.

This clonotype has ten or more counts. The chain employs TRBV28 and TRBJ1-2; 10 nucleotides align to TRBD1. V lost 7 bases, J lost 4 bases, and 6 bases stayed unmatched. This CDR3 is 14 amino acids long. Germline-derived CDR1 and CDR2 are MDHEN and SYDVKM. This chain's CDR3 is CASTDRGPGYGYTF. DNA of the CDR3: TGTGCCAGCACAGACAGGGGGCCTGGCTATGGCTACACCTTC.

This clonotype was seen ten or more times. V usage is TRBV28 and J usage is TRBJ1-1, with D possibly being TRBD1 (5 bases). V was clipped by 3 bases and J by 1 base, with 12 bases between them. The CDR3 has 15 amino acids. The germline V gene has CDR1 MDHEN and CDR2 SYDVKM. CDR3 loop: CASSFQGIGNTEAFF. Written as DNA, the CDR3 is TGTGCCAGCAGTTTTCAGGGAATAGGGAACACTGAAGCTTTCTTT.

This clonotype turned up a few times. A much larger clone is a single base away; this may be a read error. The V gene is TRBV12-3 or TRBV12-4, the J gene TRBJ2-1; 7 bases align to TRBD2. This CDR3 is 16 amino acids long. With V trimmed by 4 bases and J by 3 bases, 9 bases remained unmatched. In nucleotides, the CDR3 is TGTGCCAGCAGTTCCCTCCCAGGCGGGAGCTACAATGAGCAGTTCTTC. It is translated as CASSSLPGGSYNEQFF.

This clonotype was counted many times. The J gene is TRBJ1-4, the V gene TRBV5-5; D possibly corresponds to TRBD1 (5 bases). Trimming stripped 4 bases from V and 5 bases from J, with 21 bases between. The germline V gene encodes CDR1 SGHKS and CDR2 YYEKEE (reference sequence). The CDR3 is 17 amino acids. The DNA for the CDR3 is TGTGCCAGCAGCCTCACGGGGGTACGGTCCTTCAATGAAAAACTGTTTTTT. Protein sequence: CASSLTGVRSFNEKLFF.

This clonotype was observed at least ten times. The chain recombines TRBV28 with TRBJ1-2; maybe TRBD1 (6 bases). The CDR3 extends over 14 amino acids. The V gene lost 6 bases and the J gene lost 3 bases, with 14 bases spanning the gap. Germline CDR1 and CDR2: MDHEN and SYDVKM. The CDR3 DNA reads TGTGCCAGCAGGACAGGCCAGGGCTACTATGGCTACACCTTC. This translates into CASRTGQGYYGYTF.

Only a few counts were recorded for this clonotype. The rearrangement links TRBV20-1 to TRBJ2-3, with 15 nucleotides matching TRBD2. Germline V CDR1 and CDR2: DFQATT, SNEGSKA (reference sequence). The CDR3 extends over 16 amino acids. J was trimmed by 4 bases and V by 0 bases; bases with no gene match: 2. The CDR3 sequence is CSARDWTSGRADTQYF. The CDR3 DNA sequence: TGCAGTGCTAGAGACTGGACTAGCGGGAGGGCAGATACGCAGTATTTT.

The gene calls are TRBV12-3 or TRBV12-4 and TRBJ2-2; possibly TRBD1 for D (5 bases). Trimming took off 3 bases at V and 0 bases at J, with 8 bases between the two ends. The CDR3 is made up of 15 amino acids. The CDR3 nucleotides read TGTGCCAGCAGTTTCATAGGGGCGAACACCGGGGAGCTGTTTTTT. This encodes CASSFIGANTGELFF.

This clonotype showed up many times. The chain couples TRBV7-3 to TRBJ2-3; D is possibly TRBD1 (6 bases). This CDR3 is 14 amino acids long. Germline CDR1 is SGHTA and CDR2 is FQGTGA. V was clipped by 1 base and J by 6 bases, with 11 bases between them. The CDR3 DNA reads TGTGCCAGCAGCTTAAATTCAGGGGCGGATACGCAGTATTTT. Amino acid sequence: CASSLNSGADTQYF.

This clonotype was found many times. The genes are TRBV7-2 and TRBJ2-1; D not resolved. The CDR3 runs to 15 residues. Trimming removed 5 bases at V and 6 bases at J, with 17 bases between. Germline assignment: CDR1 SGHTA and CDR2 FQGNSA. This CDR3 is CASSGRRAAANEQFF. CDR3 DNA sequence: TGTGCCAGCAGCGGCCGCCGGGCGGCCGCCAATGAGCAGTTCTTC.

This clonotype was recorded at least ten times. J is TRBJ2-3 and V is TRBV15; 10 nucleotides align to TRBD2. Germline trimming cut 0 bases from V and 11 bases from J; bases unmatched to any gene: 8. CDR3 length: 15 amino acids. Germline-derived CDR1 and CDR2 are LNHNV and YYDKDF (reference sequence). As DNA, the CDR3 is TGTGCCACCAGCAGAGATTCCGCTAGCGGGAGTAAGCAGTATTTT. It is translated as CATSRDSASGSKQYF.

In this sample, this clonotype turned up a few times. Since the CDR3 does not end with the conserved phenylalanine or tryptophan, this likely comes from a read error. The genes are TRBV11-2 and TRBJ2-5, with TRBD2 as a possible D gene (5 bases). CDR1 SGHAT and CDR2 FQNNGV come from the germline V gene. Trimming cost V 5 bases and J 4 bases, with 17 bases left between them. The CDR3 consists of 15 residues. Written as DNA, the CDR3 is TGTGCCAGCAGCGGCACCACTAGAACCACAGAGACCCAGTACCTC. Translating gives CASSGTTRTTETQYL.

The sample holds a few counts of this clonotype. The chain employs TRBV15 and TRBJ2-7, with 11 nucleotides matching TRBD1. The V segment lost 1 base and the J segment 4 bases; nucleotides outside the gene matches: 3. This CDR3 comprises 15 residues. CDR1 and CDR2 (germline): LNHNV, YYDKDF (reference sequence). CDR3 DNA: TGTGCCACCAGCAGAGGGGGACAGGGGGGATACGAGCAGTACTTC. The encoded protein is CATSRGGQGGYEQYF.

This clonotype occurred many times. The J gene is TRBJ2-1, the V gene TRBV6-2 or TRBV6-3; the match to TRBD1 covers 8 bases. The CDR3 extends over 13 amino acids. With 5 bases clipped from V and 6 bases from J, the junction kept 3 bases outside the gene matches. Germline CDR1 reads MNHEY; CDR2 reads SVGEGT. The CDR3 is CASSRTGRNEQFF. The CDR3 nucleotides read TGTGCCAGCAGTCGGACAGGGCGCAATGAGCAGTTCTTC.

The CDR3 reads CASSLGGGNNYGYTF. CDR3 DNA sequence: TGTGCCAGCAGTTTAGGAGGGGGGAATAACTATGGCTACACCTTC. V usage is TRBV27 and J usage is TRBJ1-2; D possibly corresponds to TRBD1 (6 bases). Trimming removed 2 bases from V and 1 base from J, with 11 bases in between. The CDR3 totals 15 residues. Germline-derived CDR1 and CDR2 are MNHEY and SMNVEV (reference sequence).